A single sample gave rise to the 10 T cell receptor beta chains below, sequenced in a study of T cells in tuberculosis. TCRdb keeps only in-frame clones here, not all; method: immunoSEQ multiplex PCR. The table records approximately 30,000 clones, about 85% of them present only once. The time point here: new active TB diagnosis, blood taken before or within 7 days of starting treatment. The sequencing here drew on PBMCs, taken at tuberculosis diagnosis. The receptors here all came from an adult with tuberculosis.

The chain has TRBV5-4 and TRBJ2-1, with 8 bases that match TRBD2. Per germline, CDR1 SGHNT and CDR2 YYREEE (reference sequence). This CDR3 comprises 15 residues. The trim removed 3 bases at V and 9 bases at J, leaving 11 bases unmatched. CDR3 region: CASSWTSTRGGEQFF. The CDR3 DNA reads TGTGCCAGCAGCTGGACTAGCACGAGGGGAGGTGAGCAGTTCTTC.

The rearrangement links TRBV7-2 to TRBJ1-6, with D perhaps TRBD1 (5 bases). The CDR3 sequence is 17 residues long. Trimming cost V 5 bases and J 4 bases, with 18 bases left between them. The germline V gene has CDR1 SGHTA and CDR2 FQGNSA. The CDR3 is CASSLHPTATYNSPLHF. CDR3 nucleotides: TGTGCCAGCAGCCTCCACCCGACAGCTACTTATAATTCACCCCTCCACTTT.

The rearrangement uses TRBV9 and TRBJ2-1; possible D gene TRBD2, 5 bases. V lost 1 base and J 0 bases, leaving 8 bases between the germline ends. The germline gives CDR1 SGDLS, CDR2 YYNGEE. The CDR3 contains 15 residues. CDR3 residues: CASSVTSTSYNEQFF. In DNA form, the CDR3 reads TGTGCCAGCAGCGTAACTAGTACCTCCTACAATGAGCAGTTCTTC.

The V call is TRBV7-3, the J call TRBJ2-2; 10 positions match TRBD2. The germline V gene encodes CDR1 SGHTA and CDR2 FQGTGA. The CDR3 loop spans 17 amino acids. The trim removed 2 bases at V and 4 bases at J, leaving 7 bases unmatched. The CDR3 loop reads CASSLELAGVSTGELFF. DNA of the CDR3: TGTGCCAGCAGCTTAGAGCTAGCGGGAGTCAGCACCGGGGAGCTGTTTTTT.

The V and J genes are TRBV19 and TRBJ1-3; D call uncertain. CDR1 is LNHDA, CDR2 SQIVND, per germline (reference sequence). This CDR3 comprises 14 residues. V lost 3 bases, J lost 0 bases, and 6 bases lay in between. The CDR3 DNA is TGTGCCAGTAGTATGGAGCACTCTGGAAACACCATATATTTT. Translated, it gives CASSMEHSGNTIYF.

The chain carries TRBV6-6 and TRBJ1-5; 9 bases match TRBD1. CDR1 and CDR2 (germline): MNHNY, SVGAGI (reference sequence). The CDR3 has 14 residues. With 3 bases clipped from V and 5 bases from J, the junction kept 2 bases outside the gene matches. CDR3 DNA sequence: TGTGCCAGCAGTTATCGGGACAGGGATCAGCCCCAGCATTTT. Translation gives CASSYRDRDQPQHF.

This clone was seen only once. The V gene is TRBV13, the J gene TRBJ2-7, with 9 bases aligning to TRBD1. Trimming took 0 bases from V and 4 from J; bases not matched to a gene: 10. Germline V lookup: CDR1 PRHDT, CDR2 FYEKMQ (reference sequence). There are 17 residues in the CDR3. As DNA, the CDR3 is TGTGCCAGCAGCTTAGGAACAGGGGGCGAGAGTTTGTACGAGCAGTACTTC. It encodes CASSLGTGGESLYEQYF.

The rearrangement uses TRBV5-5 and TRBJ1-3; D unclear. V was pared by 0 bases and J by 3 bases, with 13 bases between. The CDR3 totals 16 residues. Germline CDR1 and CDR2: SGHKS and YYEKEE (reference sequence). CDR3 coding DNA: TGTGCCAGCAGCTTGGAAGCCCTACGGGTTGGAAACACCATATATTTT. It codes for CASSLEALRVGNTIYF.

This chain joins TRBV7-2 and TRBJ2-1, with 7 bases that match TRBD2. CDR3 length: 14 amino acids. Germline V lookup: CDR1 SGHTA, CDR2 FQGNSA. J was trimmed by 7 bases and V by 9 bases; bases with no gene match: 12. CDR3 bases: TGTGCCAGTAGACCCGGGGGGAGTGGAAATGAGCAGTTCTTC. Encoded protein: CASRPGGSGNEQFF.

This clone was found a few times. V gene TRBV11-2 combines with J gene TRBJ2-7; weak D call: TRBD1 (5 bases). The CDR3 spans 16 residues. Germline lookup yields CDR1 SGHAT and CDR2 FQNNGV. V shed 1 base and J shed 1 base, with 14 bases lying between them. The CDR3 spells CASSLAHWGSSYEQYF. Here the CDR3 DNA reads TGTGCCAGCAGCTTAGCCCACTGGGGCAGTTCCTACGAGCAGTACTTC.